Here is one T cell receptor (beta chain) with its context. Under the authors' procedure: Amplification from reference gene primers served as the basis for estimated nucleated cell counts. Generated by immunoSEQ multiplex PCR, the TCRdb table keeps only in-frame clones and is missing some. The D gene and trimming were derived from the DNA, and the V and J assignments and clone size from that table. The table shows about 100,000 clones, with about 80% occurring only once. V shed 5 bases and J shed 1 base, with 12 bases lying between them. There are 15 residues in the CDR3. Germline CDR1 reads SNHLY; CDR2 reads FYNNEI. The data derive from a study of blood T cell repertoires in COVID-19. The wider study: Specimens from acute and convalescent COVID-19 originated in the United States, Italy and Spain. Nucleic acid was either cDNA or gDNA, and it came from T cells, B-cell-depleted T cells, or PBMCs.

Sample: peripheral blood. The chain uses TRBV2 and TRBJ1-5; a weak D match, TRBD1 (6 bases). This TCR was recovered from a man aged 70-80 years with active or convalescent COVID-19. Here the CDR3 DNA reads TGTGCCAGCAGTAAGGGACATCTGAGCAATCAGCCCCAGCATTTT. Its protein is CASSKGHLSNQPQHF.